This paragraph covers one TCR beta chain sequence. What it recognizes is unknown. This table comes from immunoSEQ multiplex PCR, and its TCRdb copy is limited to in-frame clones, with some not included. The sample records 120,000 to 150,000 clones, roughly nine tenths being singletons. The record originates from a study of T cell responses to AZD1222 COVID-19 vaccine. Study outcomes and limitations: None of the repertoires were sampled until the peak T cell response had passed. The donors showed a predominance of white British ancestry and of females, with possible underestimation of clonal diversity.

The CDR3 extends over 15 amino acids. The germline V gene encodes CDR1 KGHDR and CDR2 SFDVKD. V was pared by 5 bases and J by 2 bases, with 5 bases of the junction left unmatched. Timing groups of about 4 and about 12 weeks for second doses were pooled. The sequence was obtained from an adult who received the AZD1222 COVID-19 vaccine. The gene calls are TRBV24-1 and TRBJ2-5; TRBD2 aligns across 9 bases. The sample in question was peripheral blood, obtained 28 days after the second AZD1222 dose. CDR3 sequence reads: CATSVAGVGQETQYF. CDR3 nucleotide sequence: TGTGCCACCAGTGTAGCGGGGGTGGGACAAGAGACCCAGTACTTC.